One and the same sample provided the 20 T cell receptor beta chains below, sequenced in a study of cytomegalovirus exposure and HLA in healthy donors. Some clones are missing from TCRdb's copy, which holds only in-frame ones; the method was immunoSEQ multiplex PCR. The sample includes tens of thousands of clones, over 80% of them seen just once. Material: PBMCs. The receptors come from a man aged 18-30 years in good health and CMV-seronegative.

This clone has just a few counts. The chain uses TRBV7-3 and TRBJ2-4, with TRBD1 matching 8 bases. Trimming took 1 base from V and 4 from J; bases not matched to a gene: 6. CDR1 is SGHTA and CDR2 is FQGTGA in the germline V gene. The CDR3 has 16 residues. Here the CDR3 DNA reads TGTGCCAGCAGCTTAAATTCGAGGACAGGGAAAAACATTCAGTACTTC. Translated: CASSLNSRTGKNIQYF.

This CDR3 reads CASSSRGTGGSYNEQFF. Written as DNA, the CDR3 is TGTGCCAGCAGCAGCCGGGGAACAGGGGGCAGCTACAATGAGCAGTTCTTC. The chain joins TRBV21-1 to TRBJ2-1; no DNA check was done on the table's D call, TRBD1. TRBV21-1 is listed as a pseudogene. The CDR3 runs to 17 residues.

This chain joins TRBV27 and TRBJ1-1; maybe TRBD1 (5 bases). Germline values: CDR1 MNHEY, CDR2 SMNVEV (reference sequence). The V and J ends lost 8 bases and 0 bases respectively, with 10 bases between them. The length of the CDR3 is 13 residues. The CDR3 bases are TGTGCCAGCCAGGGCACTATGAACACTGAAGCTTTCTTT. Amino acid sequence: CASQGTMNTEAFF.

Note on this clone: The junction and the germline gene differ at one end; a read error may be behind it. The chain joins TRBV7-7 to TRBJ2-5; possibly TRBD2 for D (6 bases). Germline CDR1 reads SSHAT; CDR2 reads FNYEAQ (reference sequence). The length of the CDR3 is 13 residues. CDR3 sequence: CASSRDFQETQYF. In nucleotides, the CDR3 is TGTGCTAGCAGCCGGGACTTCCAAGAGACCCAGTACTTC.

The chain has TRBV9 and TRBJ2-5; TRBD1 agrees at 7 bases. With V trimmed by 4 bases and J by 1 base, 13 bases remained unmatched. Germline CDR1 reads SGDLS; CDR2 reads YYNGEE. The CDR3 length is 17 residues. CDR3 DNA: TGTGCCAGCAGCCCTACCCGGACCGGGACAGTCCAAGAGACCCAGTACTTC. This gives the protein CASSPTRTGTVQETQYF.

The J gene is TRBJ1-1, the V gene TRBV30; D is unclear. Germline V gene data show CDR1 as GTSNPN and CDR2 as SVGIG (reference sequence). V lost 2 bases and J 2 bases, leaving 9 bases between the germline ends. This CDR3 comprises 13 residues. The CDR3 is CAWSRAGNTEAFF. CDR3 DNA sequence: TGTGCCTGGAGTAGGGCGGGAAACACTGAAGCTTTCTTT.

The chain carries TRBV7-3 and TRBJ2-1; 13 bases are a match to TRBD2. The CDR3 spans 15 residues. Germline V lookup: CDR1 SGHTA, CDR2 FQGTGA. J gave up 5 bases and V 5 bases, and 3 bases lay outside the gene matches. CDR3 sequence (DNA): TGTGCCAGCAGCCGCGGGACTAGCGGGAACAATGAGCAGTTCTTC. It encodes CASSRGTSGNNEQFF.

V is TRBV16 and J is TRBJ2-7; 10 nucleotides align to TRBD1. The CDR3 contains 15 residues. Germline CDR1 reads KGHSY; CDR2 reads FQNENV. V gave up 0 bases and J gave up 2 bases; unmatched junction bases: 1. CDR3 loop: CASSQSGTGAYEQYF. As DNA, the CDR3 is TGTGCCAGCAGCCAATCGGGGACAGGGGCCTACGAGCAGTACTTC.

The genes are TRBV2 and TRBJ2-1; the match to TRBD2 covers 7 bases. With 7 bases clipped from V and 4 bases from J, the junction kept 7 bases outside the gene matches. The length of the CDR3 is 14 residues. Per the germline V gene, CDR1 is SNHLY and CDR2 is FYNNEI. The CDR3 sequence is CASMGGTAYNEQFF. The CDR3 bases are TGTGCCAGCATGGGGGGGACCGCTTACAATGAGCAGTTCTTC.

The chain couples TRBV5-1 to TRBJ2-1, with 8 bases lining up with TRBD1. V shed 0 bases, J shed 6 bases, and the junction held 8 bases outside the gene matches. The CDR3 runs 16 residues. Per the germline V gene, CDR1 is SGHRS and CDR2 is YFSETQ. The CDR3 region has the DNA TGCGCCAGCAGCTTGGCCGGGACAGGCCGGCGCAATGAGCAGTTCTTC. It translates to CASSLAGTGRRNEQFF.

The rearrangement uses TRBV10-3 and TRBJ2-7; 9 bases line up with TRBD2. CDR1 ENHRY and CDR2 SYGVKD come from the germline V gene. V was clipped by 2 bases and J by 3 bases; unmatched bases: 5. The CDR3 spans 15 residues. CDR3 loop: CAISEGVAGVYEQYF. The DNA for the CDR3 is TGTGCCATCAGTGAGGGTGTAGCGGGAGTCTACGAGCAGTACTTC.

This clone occurred once. This chain links TRBV19 with TRBJ2-7; weak D call: TRBD1 (6 bases). The V gene's germline CDR1 is LNHDA and CDR2 SQIVND (reference sequence). The CDR3 sequence is 14 residues long. The V gene lost 1 base and the J gene lost 3 bases, with 10 bases spanning the gap. The CDR3 coding sequence is TGTGCCAGTAGTATAGCCGGGACAATCTACGAGCAGTACTTC. Amino acids: CASSIAGTIYEQYF.

V gene TRBV5-1 combines with J gene TRBJ1-4; D possibly corresponds to TRBD1 (5 bases). V lost 0 bases and J lost 3, with 9 bases in between. Germline-derived CDR1 and CDR2 are SGHRS and YFSETQ. The length of the CDR3 is 15 residues. The CDR3 nucleotides are TGCGCCAGCAGCTTGGAAAGGGGCGCTAATGAAAAACTGTTTTTT. Protein: CASSLERGANEKLFF.

The rearrangement links TRBV9 to TRBJ2-7, with 8 bases lining up with TRBD1. V shed 3 bases, J shed 6 bases, and the junction held 5 bases outside the gene matches. The CDR3 has 13 residues. The V gene's germline CDR1 is SGDLS and CDR2 YYNGEE. The CDR3 DNA reads TGTGCCAGCAGCGCGGACAGGGCACTCGAGCAGTACTTC. This encodes CASSADRALEQYF. The variable domain in full, completed from reference TRBV9 and TRBJ2-7, reads DSGVTQTPKHLITATGQRVTLRCSPRSGDLSVYWYQQSLDQGLQFLIQYYNGEERAKGNILERFSAQQFPDLHSELNLSSLELGDSALYFCASSADRALEQYFGPGTRLTVT.

V gene TRBV30 combines with J gene TRBJ2-1; TRBD2 matches at 7 bases. From germline, CDR1 is GTSNPN and CDR2 SVGIG (reference sequence). The CDR3 spans 12 residues. V was pared by 8 bases and J by 2 bases, with 3 bases of the junction left unmatched. The CDR3 spells CARGLPYNEQFF. The CDR3 bases are TGTGCCAGGGGACTACCCTACAATGAGCAGTTCTTC.

The chain links TRBV15 to TRBJ2-5; 8 positions match TRBD2. In germline, CDR1 is LNHNV, CDR2 YYDKDF (reference sequence). This CDR3 has 12 residues. V trimming: 5 bases; J trimming: 5 bases; junction bases outside the gene matches: 1. The CDR3 is CATSREGETQYF. DNA for the CDR3: TGTGCCACCAGCCGGGAGGGGGAGACCCAGTACTTC.

This chain joins TRBV28 and TRBJ1-5; D might be TRBD1 (6 bases). V dropped 7 bases and J dropped 6 bases, with 13 bases sitting between them. The CDR3 is 13 residues long. Germline V gene lookup returns CDR1 MDHEN and CDR2 SYDVKM. The CDR3 sequence is CASTRGTGQPQHF. CDR3 coding DNA: TGTGCCAGCACCAGGGGTACGGGTCAGCCCCAGCATTTT.

This chain links TRBV19 with TRBJ1-5; weak D call: TRBD1 (6 bases). CDR1 LNHDA and CDR2 SQIVND come from the germline V gene (reference sequence). V lost 3 bases and J lost 8, with 14 bases in between. This CDR3 contains 14 residues. The CDR3 coding sequence is TGTGCCAGTAGTATCGTAGGGACATTCGAGCCCCAGCATTTT. Translation: CASSIVGTFEPQHF.

The V gene is TRBV7-9, the J gene TRBJ2-1, with D unresolved. Germline V CDR1 and CDR2: SEHNR, FQNEAQ (reference sequence). The CDR3 has 12 residues. Trimming removed 6 bases from V and 6 bases from J, with 9 bases in between. In nucleotides, the CDR3 is TGTGCCAGCAGTTTGACTTTCAATGAGCAGTTCTTC. Protein: CASSLTFNEQFF. Based on the CDR3 plus reference TRBV7-9 and TRBJ2-1, the full variable domain is DTGVSQNPRHKITKRGQNVTFRCDPISEHNRLYWYRQTLGQGPEFLTYFQNEAQLEKSRLLSDRFSAERPKGSFSTLEIQRTEQGDSAMYLCASSLTFNEQFFGPGTRLTVL.

This chain joins TRBV29-1 and TRBJ2-3; weak D call: TRBD1 (6 bases). V was pared by 0 bases and J by 3 bases, with 10 bases between. The CDR3 sequence is 14 residues long. Per germline, CDR1 SQVTM and CDR2 ANQGSEA. CDR3 sequence reads: CSVEDGQITDTQYF. CDR3 nucleotides: TGCAGCGTTGAAGATGGACAGATAACAGATACGCAGTATTTT.